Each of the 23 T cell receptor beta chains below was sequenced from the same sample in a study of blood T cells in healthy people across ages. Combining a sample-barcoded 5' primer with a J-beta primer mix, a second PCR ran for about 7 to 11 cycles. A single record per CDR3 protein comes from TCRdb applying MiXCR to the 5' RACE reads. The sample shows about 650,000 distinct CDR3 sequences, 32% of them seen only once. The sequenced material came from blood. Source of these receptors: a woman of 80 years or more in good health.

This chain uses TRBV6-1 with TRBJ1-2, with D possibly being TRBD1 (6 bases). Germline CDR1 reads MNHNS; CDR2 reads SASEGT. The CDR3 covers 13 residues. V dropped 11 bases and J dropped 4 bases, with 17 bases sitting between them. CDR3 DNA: TGTGCCGGCGGGTTTCAGGGGCCCTATGGCTACACCTTC. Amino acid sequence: CAGGFQGPYGYTF.

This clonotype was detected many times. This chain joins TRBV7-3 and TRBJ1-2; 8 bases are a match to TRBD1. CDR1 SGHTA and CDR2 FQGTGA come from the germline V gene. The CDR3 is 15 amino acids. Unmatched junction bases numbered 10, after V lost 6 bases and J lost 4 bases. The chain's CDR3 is CASSLAGGALYGYTF. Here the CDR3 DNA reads TGTGCCAGCAGTCTCGCAGGGGGCGCGCTCTATGGCTACACCTTC. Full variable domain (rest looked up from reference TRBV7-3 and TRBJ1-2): GAGVSQTPSNKVTEKGKYVELRCDPISGHTALYWYRQSLGQGPEFLIYFQGTGAADDSGLPNDRFFAVRPEGSVSTLKIQRTERGDSAVYLCASSLAGGALYGYTFGSGTRLTVV.

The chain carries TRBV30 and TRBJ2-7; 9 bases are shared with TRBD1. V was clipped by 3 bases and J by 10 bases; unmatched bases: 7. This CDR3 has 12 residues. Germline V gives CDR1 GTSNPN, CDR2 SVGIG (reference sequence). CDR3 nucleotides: TGTGCCTGGAGACTTGGGACAGGGAATCAGTACTTC. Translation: CAWRLGTGNQYF.

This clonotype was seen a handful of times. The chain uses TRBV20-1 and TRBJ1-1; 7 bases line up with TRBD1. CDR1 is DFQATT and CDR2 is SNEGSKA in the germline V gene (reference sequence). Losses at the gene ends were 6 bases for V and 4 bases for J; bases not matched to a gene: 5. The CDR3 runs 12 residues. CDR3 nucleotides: TGCAGTGCCTACGCAGGGGGCACTGAAGCTTTCTTT. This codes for CSAYAGGTEAFF.

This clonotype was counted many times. The CDR3, as DNA: TGCAGCGTTGCAGACAGGCACGAGCAGTACTTC. Protein: CSVADRHEQYF. The chain has TRBV29-1 and TRBJ2-7, with a tentative D call TRBD1 (6 bases). The CDR3 runs to 11 residues. The germline V gene encodes CDR1 SQVTM and CDR2 ANQGSEA. Trimming left V 4 bases short and J 5 bases short, with 9 bases between.

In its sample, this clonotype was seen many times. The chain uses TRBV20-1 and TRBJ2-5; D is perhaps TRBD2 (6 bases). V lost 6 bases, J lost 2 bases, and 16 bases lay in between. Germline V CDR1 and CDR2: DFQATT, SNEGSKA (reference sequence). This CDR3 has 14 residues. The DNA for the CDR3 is TGCAGTGCCGAAGGGTCGGGGGTACAAGAGACCCAGTACTTC. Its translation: CSAEGSGVQETQYF.

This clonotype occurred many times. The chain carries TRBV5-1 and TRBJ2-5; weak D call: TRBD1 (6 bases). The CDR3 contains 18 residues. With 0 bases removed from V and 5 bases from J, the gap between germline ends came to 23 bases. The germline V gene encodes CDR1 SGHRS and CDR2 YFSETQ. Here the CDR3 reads CASSLGVQSGASFETQYF. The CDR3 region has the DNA TGCGCCAGCAGCTTGGGCGTGCAATCAGGGGCCTCTTTTGAGACCCAGTACTTC.

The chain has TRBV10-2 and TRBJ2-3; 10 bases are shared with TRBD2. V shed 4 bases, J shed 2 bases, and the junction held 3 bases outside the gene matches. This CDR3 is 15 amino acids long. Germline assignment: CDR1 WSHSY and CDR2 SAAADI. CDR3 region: CASSVSGGTTDTQYF. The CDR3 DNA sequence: TGCGCCAGCAGTGTTAGCGGGGGGACCACAGATACGCAGTATTTT.

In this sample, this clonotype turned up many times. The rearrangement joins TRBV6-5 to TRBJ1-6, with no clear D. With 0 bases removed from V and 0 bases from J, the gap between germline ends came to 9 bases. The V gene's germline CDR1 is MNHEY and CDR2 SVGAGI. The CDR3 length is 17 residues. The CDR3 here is CASSYSGISSYNSPLHF. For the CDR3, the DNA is TGTGCCAGCAGTTACTCCGGCATTAGCTCCTATAATTCACCCCTCCACTTT.

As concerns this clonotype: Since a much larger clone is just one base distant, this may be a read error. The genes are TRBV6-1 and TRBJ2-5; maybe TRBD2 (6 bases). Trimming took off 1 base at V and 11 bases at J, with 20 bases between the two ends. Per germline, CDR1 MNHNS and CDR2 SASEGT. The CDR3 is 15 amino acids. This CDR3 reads CASSEESGVGNEQYF. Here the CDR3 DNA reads TGTGCCAGCAGTGAAGAGTCGGGGGTTGGCAATGAGCAGTACTTC.

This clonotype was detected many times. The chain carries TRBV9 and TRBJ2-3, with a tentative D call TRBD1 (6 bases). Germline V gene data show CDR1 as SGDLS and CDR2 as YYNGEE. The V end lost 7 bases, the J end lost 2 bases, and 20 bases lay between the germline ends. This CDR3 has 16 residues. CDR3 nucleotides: TGTGCCAGCGGAAGGCTACCCGGACAGCCCACAGATACGCAGTATTTT. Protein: CASGRLPGQPTDTQYF. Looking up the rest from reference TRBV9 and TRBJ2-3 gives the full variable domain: DSGVTQTPKHLITATGQRVTLRCSPRSGDLSVYWYQQSLDQGLQFLIQYYNGEERAKGNILERFSAQQFPDLHSELNLSSLELGDSALYFCASGRLPGQPTDTQYFGPGTRLTVL.

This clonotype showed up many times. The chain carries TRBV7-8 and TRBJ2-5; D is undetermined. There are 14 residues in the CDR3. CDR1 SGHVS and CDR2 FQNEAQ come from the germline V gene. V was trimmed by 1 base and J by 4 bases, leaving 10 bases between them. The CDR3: CASSLGVGRETQYF. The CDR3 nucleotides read TGTGCCAGCAGCTTAGGGGTAGGCAGAGAGACCCAGTACTTC. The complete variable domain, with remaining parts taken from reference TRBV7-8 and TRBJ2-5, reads GAGVSQSPRYKVAKRGQDVALRCDPISGHVSLFWYQQALGQGPEFLTYFQNEAQLDKSGLPSDRFFAERPEGSVSTLKIQRTQQEDSAVYLCASSLGVGRETQYFGPGTRLLVL.

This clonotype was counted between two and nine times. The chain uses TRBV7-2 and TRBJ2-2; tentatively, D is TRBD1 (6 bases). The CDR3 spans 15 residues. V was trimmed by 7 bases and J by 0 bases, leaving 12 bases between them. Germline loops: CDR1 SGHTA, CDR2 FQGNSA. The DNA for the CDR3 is TGTGCCAGCACCCCGGACAGCCCGAACACCGGGGAGCTGTTTTTT. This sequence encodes CASTPDSPNTGELFF.

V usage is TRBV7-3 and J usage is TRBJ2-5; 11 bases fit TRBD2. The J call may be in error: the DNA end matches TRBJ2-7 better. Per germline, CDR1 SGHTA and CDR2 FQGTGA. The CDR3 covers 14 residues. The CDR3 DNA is TGTGCCAGCAGCTCGATAGCGGGGGGGAGCGAGCAGTACTTC. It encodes CASSSIAGGSEQYF.

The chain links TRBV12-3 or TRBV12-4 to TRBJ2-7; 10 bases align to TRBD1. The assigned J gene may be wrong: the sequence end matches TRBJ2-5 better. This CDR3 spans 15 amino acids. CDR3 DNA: TGTGCCAGCAGCCCTGACAGGGGGCGCCGGGAGACCCAGTACTTC. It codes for CASSPDRGRRETQYF.

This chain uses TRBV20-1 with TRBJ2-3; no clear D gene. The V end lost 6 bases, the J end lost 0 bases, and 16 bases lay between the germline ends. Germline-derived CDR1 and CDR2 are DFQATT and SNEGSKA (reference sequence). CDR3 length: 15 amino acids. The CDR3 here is CSAPNPRYSTDTQYF. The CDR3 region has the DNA TGCAGTGCCCCTAACCCACGGTATAGCACAGATACGCAGTATTTT.

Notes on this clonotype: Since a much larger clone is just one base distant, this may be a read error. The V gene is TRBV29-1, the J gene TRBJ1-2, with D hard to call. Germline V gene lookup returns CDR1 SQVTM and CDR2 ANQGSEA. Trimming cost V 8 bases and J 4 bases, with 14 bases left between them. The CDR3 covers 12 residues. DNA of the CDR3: TGCAGCACGACCTCGGGGAGCTATGGCTACACCTTC. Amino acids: CSTTSGSYGYTF.

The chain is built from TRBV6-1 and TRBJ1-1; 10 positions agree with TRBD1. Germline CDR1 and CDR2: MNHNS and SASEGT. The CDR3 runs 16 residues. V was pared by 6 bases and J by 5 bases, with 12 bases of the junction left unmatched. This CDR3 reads CASRGIRDRGLTEAFF. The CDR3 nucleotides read TGTGCCAGCAGGGGCATCCGGGACAGGGGATTGACTGAAGCTTTCTTT.

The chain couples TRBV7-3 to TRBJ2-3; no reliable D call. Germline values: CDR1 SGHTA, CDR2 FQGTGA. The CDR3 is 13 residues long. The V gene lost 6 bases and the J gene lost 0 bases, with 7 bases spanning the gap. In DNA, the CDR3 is TGTGCCAGCAGATCCGTCAGCACAGATACGCAGTATTTT. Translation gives CASRSVSTDTQYF.

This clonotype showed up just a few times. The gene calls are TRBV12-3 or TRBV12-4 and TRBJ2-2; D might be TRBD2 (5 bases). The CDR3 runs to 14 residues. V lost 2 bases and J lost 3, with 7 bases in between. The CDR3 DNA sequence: TGTGCCAGCAGTTTATCCGGGGACACCGGGGAGCTGTTTTTT. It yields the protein CASSLSGDTGELFF.

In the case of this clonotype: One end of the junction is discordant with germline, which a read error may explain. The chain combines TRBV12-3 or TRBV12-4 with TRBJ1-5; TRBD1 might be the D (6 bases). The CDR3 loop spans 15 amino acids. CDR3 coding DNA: TGTGCCGGCAGCTTTTCGGCAGGGGGCAATCAGCCCCAGCATTTT. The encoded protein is CAGSFSAGGNQPQHF.

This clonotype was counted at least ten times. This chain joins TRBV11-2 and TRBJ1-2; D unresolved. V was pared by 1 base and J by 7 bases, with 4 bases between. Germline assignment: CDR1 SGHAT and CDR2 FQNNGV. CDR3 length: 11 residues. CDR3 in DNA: TGTGCCAGCAGCTTAGTATCTGGCTACACCTTC. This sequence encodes CASSLVSGYTF.

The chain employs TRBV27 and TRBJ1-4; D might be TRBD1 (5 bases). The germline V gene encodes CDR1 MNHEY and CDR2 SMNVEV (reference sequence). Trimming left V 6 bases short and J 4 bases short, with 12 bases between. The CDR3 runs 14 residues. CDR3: CASRSRQGNEKLFF. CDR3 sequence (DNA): TGTGCCAGCAGGTCCCGGCAGGGTAATGAAAAACTGTTTTTT.